One and the same sample provided the 32 T cell receptor beta chains below, sequenced in a study of blood T cell repertoires in COVID-19. Libraries were prepared by immunoSEQ multiplex PCR; TCRdb keeps only in-frame clonotypes and omits some of them. The table shows roughly 40,000 clones, with about four fifths occurring only once. The specimen sequenced was peripheral blood. These receptors all stem from a woman at least 80 years old with active or convalescent COVID-19.

The chain uses TRBV15 and TRBJ2-5, with D possibly TRBD1 on 5 matching bases. Germline lookup yields CDR1 LNHNV and CDR2 YYDKDF (reference sequence). Deletions cut 3 bases from V and 1 base from J, with 9 bases between. CDR3 size: 14 residues. This CDR3 is CATSSGHVQETQYF. CDR3 DNA sequence: TGTGCCACCAGCAGCGGACACGTCCAAGAGACCCAGTACTTC.

The CDR3 protein is CATSTPQGDYLLDGYTF. CDR3 nucleotide sequence: TGTGCCACCAGCACCCCGCAGGGGGATTATCTTTTGGATGGCTACACCTTC. The chain is built from TRBV15 and TRBJ1-2; 7 positions agree with TRBD1. The germline V gene has CDR1 LNHNV and CDR2 YYDKDF (reference sequence). This CDR3 has 17 residues. The trim removed 4 bases at V and 6 bases at J, leaving 17 bases unmatched.

The chain couples TRBV19 to TRBJ2-3; D ambiguous. The germline gives CDR1 LNHDA, CDR2 SQIVND (reference sequence). V gave up 8 bases and J gave up 10 bases, with 16 bases separating them. The CDR3 is made up of 12 amino acids. The CDR3 here is CASSDFVSAQYF. The CDR3 DNA follows: TGTGCCAGTTCCGATTTTGTGTCGGCGCAGTATTTT.

V gene TRBV28 combines with J gene TRBJ2-1; 9 bases agree with TRBD2. The germline V gene encodes CDR1 MDHEN and CDR2 SYDVKM. Germline trimming cut 7 bases from V and 4 bases from J; bases unmatched to any gene: 5. The CDR3 is made up of 14 amino acids. DNA for the CDR3: TGTGCCAGCATTTTGACTAGCGGATACAATGAGCAGTTCTTC. Encoded protein: CASILTSGYNEQFF.

This clone was found a few times. This chain uses TRBV7-9 with TRBJ1-3; the match to TRBD1 covers 9 bases. The CDR3 runs to 15 residues. The V segment lost 10 bases and the J segment 1 base; nucleotides outside the gene matches: 8. Germline CDR1 is SEHNR and CDR2 is FQNEAQ (reference sequence). In nucleotides, the CDR3 is TGTGCCACCGGGACAGGGCGCTCATCTGGAAACACCATATATTTT. It codes for CATGTGRSSGNTIYF.

This clone was seen a few times. The V and J genes are TRBV6-2 or TRBV6-3 and TRBJ1-5; TRBD1 aligns across 8 bases. Per the germline V gene, CDR1 is MNHEY and CDR2 is SVGEGT. CDR3 length equals 16 residues. Trimming removed 2 bases from V and 6 bases from J; junction bases left unmatched: 9. DNA for the CDR3: TGTGCCAGCAGTTACGAGTCGGGCAGGGGGCCTCAGCCCCAGCATTTT. Its translation is CASSYESGRGPQPQHF.

This clone has only one observation. This chain joins TRBV5-1 and TRBJ2-3; D is ambiguous. The CDR3 runs to 13 residues. Per the germline V gene, CDR1 is SGHRS and CDR2 is YFSETQ. V lost 6 bases, J lost 4 bases, and 12 bases lay in between. For the CDR3, the DNA is TGCGCCAGCACTTTGGGCTCTGCAGATACGCAGTATTTT. Its protein is CASTLGSADTQYF.

The chain has TRBV19 and TRBJ1-1, with 9 positions matching TRBD1. The CDR3 length is 15 residues. CDR1 is LNHDA and CDR2 is SQIVND in the germline V gene (reference sequence). After removal of 7 bases from V and 4 bases from J, the junction contained 10 bases not matched to a gene. The CDR3 here is CASKLSGQGITEAFF. The CDR3 DNA reads TGTGCCAGTAAGCTATCGGGACAGGGAATCACTGAAGCTTTCTTT.

The genes are TRBV20-1 and TRBJ1-1, with D perhaps matching TRBD1 (5 bases). With 3 bases removed from V and 5 bases from J, the gap between germline ends came to 19 bases. Per the germline V gene, CDR1 is DFQATT and CDR2 is SNEGSKA (reference sequence). This CDR3 contains 15 residues. The CDR3, as DNA: TGCAGTGCTAGTGACTACCAGGGAGGTGGGACTGAAGCTTTCTTT. As protein: CSASDYQGGGTEAFF.

This clone counts as medium-sized (0.01 to 0.1%). The chain uses TRBV19 and TRBJ1-1, with no clear D. CDR1 LNHDA and CDR2 SQIVND come from the germline V gene (reference sequence). Trimming cost V 4 bases and J 1 base, with 4 bases left between them. The CDR3 runs 12 residues. CDR3 nucleotides: TGTGCCAGTAGTAAACAGAACACTGAAGCTTTCTTT. Translating it yields CASSKQNTEAFF.

The V gene is TRBV18, the J gene TRBJ1-2; D may be TRBD1 (5 bases). The CDR3 is made up of 15 amino acids. The V gene lost 3 bases and the J gene lost 3 bases, with 14 bases spanning the gap. Germline V lookup: CDR1 KGHSH, CDR2 LQKENI. The CDR3 DNA reads TGTGCCAGCTCACCTGATTTTGGGACTGACTATGGCTACACCTTC. It yields the protein CASSPDFGTDYGYTF.

This chain uses TRBV28 with TRBJ1-5; D unresolved. This CDR3 has 12 residues. V shed 4 bases and J shed 9 bases, with 10 bases lying between them. CDR1 MDHEN and CDR2 SYDVKM come from the germline V gene. The CDR3, as DNA: TGTGCCAGCAGTTCCCGCCCGCGGCCCCAGCATTTT. Protein: CASSSRPRPQHF. Full variable domain (remainder filled in from reference TRBV28 and TRBJ1-5): DVKVTQSSRYLVKRTGEKVFLECVQDMDHENMFWYRQDPGLGLRLIYFSYDVKMKEKGDIPEGYSVSREKKERFSLILESASTNQTSMYLCASSSRPRPQHFGDGTRLSIL.

The chain joins TRBV7-2 to TRBJ1-1, with 12 positions matching TRBD1. The CDR3 is made up of 16 amino acids. In germline, CDR1 is SGHTA, CDR2 FQGNSA. V lost 4 bases, J lost 5 bases, and 8 bases stayed unmatched. In nucleotides, the CDR3 is TGTGCCAGCAGCTCAGGGACAGGGGGCATTGGTACTGAAGCTTTCTTT. Translated: CASSSGTGGIGTEAFF.

The chain recombines TRBV28 with TRBJ1-5; 9 bases are shared with TRBD1. Unmatched junction bases numbered 9, after V lost 10 bases and J lost 2 bases. Germline lookup yields CDR1 MDHEN and CDR2 SYDVKM. CDR3 length: 15 amino acids. CDR3 protein: CATDLWTGGNQPQHF. In DNA form, the CDR3 reads TGTGCCACCGACCTTTGGACAGGGGGCAATCAGCCCCAGCATTTT.

The chain has TRBV3-1 (or the pseudogene TRBV3-2) and TRBJ2-1, with TRBD2 identical over 10 bases. The ends lost 1 base at V and 6 bases at J; junction bases unmatched: 6. CDR3 length: 16 amino acids. Germline V lookup: CDR1 LGHDT, CDR2 YNNKEL (reference sequence). The CDR3 sequence: CASSQGVASGGNEQFF. DNA for the CDR3: TGTGCCAGCAGCCAAGGAGTAGCTAGCGGGGGCAATGAGCAGTTCTTC.

This chain connects TRBV19 to TRBJ1-1; 11 nucleotides agree with TRBD1. After removal of 5 bases from V and 6 bases from J, the junction contained 5 bases not matched to a gene. Germline V CDR1 and CDR2: LNHDA, SQIVND (reference sequence). The CDR3 is 14 amino acids. The CDR3 spells CASSQPGQGAEAFF. The CDR3 DNA reads TGTGCCAGTAGTCAACCGGGACAGGGGGCTGAAGCTTTCTTT.

This chain uses TRBV11-3 with TRBJ2-3; possible D gene TRBD2, 6 bases. V was trimmed by 2 bases and J by 5 bases, leaving 14 bases between them. The CDR3 totals 15 residues. Looked up from germline, CDR1 is SGHNT and CDR2 is YENEEA. In DNA, the CDR3 is TGTGCCAGCAGCTTACGAGGGAGGCACGGAGATACGCAGTATTTT. Translation gives CASSLRGRHGDTQYF.

This clone was counted only a few times. The J gene is TRBJ1-1, the V gene TRBV18; D might be TRBD1 (5 bases). Germline V gene sequence: CDR1 KGHSH, CDR2 LQKENI. V was trimmed by 6 bases and J by 0 bases, leaving 11 bases between them. The CDR3 is made up of 14 amino acids. CDR3 loop: CASSGGQMNTEAFF. The CDR3, as DNA: TGTGCCAGCTCCGGCGGACAAATGAACACTGAAGCTTTCTTT.

The CDR3 here is CAISTDTDTQYF. The CDR3, as DNA: TGTGCCATCAGCACAGACACAGATACGCAGTATTTT. The chain carries TRBV10-3 and TRBJ2-3; no firm D call. The CDR3 sequence is 12 residues long. Germline CDR1 is ENHRY and CDR2 is SYGVKD. Trimming removed 6 bases at V and 2 bases at J, with 6 bases between.

This chain uses TRBV30 with TRBJ2-7; 7 bases map to TRBD2. Per germline, CDR1 GTSNPN and CDR2 SVGIG (reference sequence). The CDR3 length is 20 residues. Trimming at V came to 4 bases and at J to 6 bases, leaving 30 bases not matched to a gene. The chain's CDR3 is CAWKSSLWTSGKRGTPEQYF. For the CDR3, the DNA is TGTGCCTGGAAGTCTAGTCTCTGGACTAGTGGTAAGCGTGGAACCCCCGAGCAGTACTTC.

CDR3 region: CAWSVVTGGSYNSPLHF. The CDR3 DNA reads TGTGCCTGGAGCGTGGTGACAGGAGGATCCTATAATTCACCCCTCCACTTT. The V and J genes are TRBV30 and TRBJ1-6, with D possibly matching TRBD1 (6 bases). CDR1 and CDR2 (germline): GTSNPN, SVGIG (reference sequence). V gave up 3 bases and J gave up 1 base, with 16 bases separating them. CDR3 length equals 17 residues.

The chain employs TRBV18 and TRBJ2-7, with unresolved D. V lost 2 bases and J lost 4, with 15 bases in between. The CDR3 contains 15 residues. Germline values: CDR1 KGHSH, CDR2 LQKENI. CDR3 amino acids: CASSPSLELGYEQYF. The CDR3 DNA is TGTGCCAGCTCACCAAGCCTAGAGTTGGGTTACGAGCAGTACTTC.

The rearrangement joins TRBV29-1 to TRBJ2-7; D is perhaps TRBD2 (7 bases). Trimming left V 6 bases short and J 2 bases short, with 20 bases between. This CDR3 is 15 amino acids long. Germline values: CDR1 SQVTM, CDR2 ANQGSEA. In DNA, the CDR3 is TGCAGCGTCACGCAGGGGTCTAGCGGAACCTACGAGCAGTACTTC. This codes for CSVTQGSSGTYEQYF.

V usage is TRBV9 and J usage is TRBJ2-7; tentatively, D is TRBD1 (5 bases). The V gene's germline CDR1 is SGDLS and CDR2 YYNGEE. This CDR3 has 14 amino acids. V was shortened by 3 bases and J by 4 bases, with 14 bases between the two germline ends. The CDR3 DNA reads as TGTGCCAGCAGCGAAGGACAAGACCTATACGAGCAGTACTTC. Its translation is CASSEGQDLYEQYF.

The chain uses TRBV14 and TRBJ2-7, with 12 positions matching TRBD2. CDR3 length: 15 amino acids. CDR1 is SGHDN, CDR2 FVKESK, per germline. J lost 7 bases, V lost 2 bases, and 6 bases had no gene match. CDR3 nucleotide sequence: TGTGCCAGCAGCCAAAGGACTAGCGGGATCCGAGAGCAGTACTTC. It specifies CASSQRTSGIREQYF.

This clone was seen just once. The CDR3 sequence: CASSPGQGRGGNTIYF. CDR3 nucleotides: TGTGCCAGCAGTCCGGGACAGGGTCGGGGTGGAAACACCATATATTTT. The V gene is TRBV27, the J gene TRBJ1-3, with 9 bases matching TRBD1. The CDR3 extends over 16 amino acids. CDR1 and CDR2 (germline): MNHEY, SMNVEV (reference sequence). V lost 5 bases and J lost 3; bases outside the gene matches: 8.

This clone was observed a handful of times. The rearrangement links TRBV4-1 to TRBJ1-2; 8 nucleotides align to TRBD1. The CDR3 runs to 15 residues. The V gene end was trimmed by 0 bases and the J gene end by 2 bases; junction bases not matched to a gene: 2. The germline gives CDR1 MGHRA, CDR2 YSYEKL. The CDR3 region is CASSQEGTGNYGYTF. CDR3 coding DNA: TGCGCCAGCAGCCAAGAAGGGACAGGCAACTATGGCTACACCTTC.

The rearrangement uses TRBV4-2 and TRBJ2-7; no firm D call. Per germline, CDR1 LGHNA and CDR2 YNFKEQ. V was shortened by 1 base and J by 7 bases, with 17 bases between the two germline ends. CDR3 size: 15 residues. CDR3 loop: CASSQAPNTGGEQYF. In DNA, the CDR3 is TGTGCCAGCAGCCAAGCTCCCAACACTGGCGGTGAGCAGTACTTC.

The chain recombines TRBV6-2 or TRBV6-3 with TRBJ2-7; the D gene is possibly TRBD1 (5 bases). CDR3 length: 14 residues. V dropped 0 bases and J dropped 4 bases, with 10 bases sitting between them. Germline V gene lookup returns CDR1 MNHEY and CDR2 SVGEGT. The CDR3 here is CASSYSYPGYEQYF. For the CDR3, the DNA is TGTGCCAGCAGTTACTCCTATCCAGGGTACGAGCAGTACTTC.

The gene calls are TRBV15 and TRBJ1-1; D gene unclear. Trimming took off 0 bases at V and 6 bases at J, with 14 bases between the two ends. Germline V gene data show CDR1 as LNHNV and CDR2 as YYDKDF (reference sequence). There are 15 residues in the CDR3. CDR3 DNA: TGTGCCACCAGCAGAGATCCCAAATCCGGAGCTGAAGCTTTCTTT. This sequence encodes CATSRDPKSGAEAFF. Full variable domain (remainder filled in from reference TRBV15 and TRBJ1-1): DAMVIQNPRYQVTQFGKPVTLSCSQTLNHNVMYWYQQKSSQAPKLLFHYYDKDFNNEADTPDNFQSRRPNTSFCFLDIRSPGLGDTAMYLCATSRDPKSGAEAFFGQGTRLTVV.

This sequence joins TRBV7-8 and TRBJ2-7; tentatively, D is TRBD2 (5 bases). Per the germline V gene, CDR1 is SGHVS and CDR2 is FQNEAQ. V gave up 5 bases and J gave up 4 bases, with 12 bases separating them. This CDR3 is 13 amino acids long. CDR3 bases: TGTGCCAGCAGCCAAATACGGGGTTACGAGCAGTACTTC. It encodes CASSQIRGYEQYF.

This sequence joins TRBV10-3 and TRBJ1-1, with D tentatively TRBD1 (5 bases). V shed 0 bases and J shed 3 bases, with 17 bases lying between them. This CDR3 is built from 17 residues. Germline V CDR1 and CDR2: ENHRY, SYGVKD. The CDR3 here is CAISESPNWGLDTEAFF. DNA for the CDR3: TGTGCCATCAGTGAGTCGCCTAATTGGGGCCTGGACACTGAAGCTTTCTTT.